Below, one T cell receptor beta chain is given with its context. Its antigen remains unidentified. Because it lacks the conserved phenylalanine or tryptophan at the end, this CDR3 is likely a read error. Sequences DFQATT (CDR1) and SNEGSKA (CDR2) are obtained from the germline V gene (reference sequence). Trimming at the junction amounts to 6 bases on V and 5 bases on J, and the germline ends lie 19 bases apart. Termini included, the CDR3 measures 14 amino acids. Solely the CDR3 DNA is kept, with 42 bases framed from the first base. The source of the sample is a study of blood T cells in healthy people across ages (dated by TCRdb to the mid-2010s). Study-level background: In model experiments, roughly one uniquely barcoded TCR beta cDNA molecule per two T cells was captured by template switching. Using the same blood draw, the study looked at two additional independent replicas of 1 million unique cDNA reads for two donors, one aged 18 to 30 and the other aged 80 or older. To track age-related changes in TCR beta repertoire diversity, the study relied on deep sequencing normalized with unique cDNA molecular identifiers. The donors were divided into four age groups: young (average around 17 years), middle-aged (approximately 41), aged (around 59) and long-lived (around 80). The paper as a whole reports these results and caveats: As age increased, observed TCR beta diversity per million T cells dropped in a roughly linear way, and a significant reduction was already evident by age 40. Because the CMV infection status of the donors was unknown, age-related changes in expanded clonotypes may potentially have been confounded. Estimates of total diversity from one million sequenced T cells were regarded as lower bounds and underestimates. A strong correlation was found between observed TCR beta diversity and the percentage of naive T cells measured by flow cytometry. Bulk unsorted PBMC profiling prevented conclusive comparison of naive and antigen-experienced compartments. Compared with the aged group, the long-lived group had more naive CD4+ T cells, fewer expanded clones and increased TCR diversity, suggesting age selection.

The donors were 40 or so Caucasian individuals from Russia, aged roughly 6 to 100 years, who were systemically healthy. Around 9.7 milliliters of peripheral blood were collected from each donor into EDTA-treated Vacutainer tubes. Ficoll-Paque density-gradient centrifugation was used to isolate PBMCs, with at least 6 million obtained per sample. Trizol reagent was used to extract total RNA from PBMCs, with at least 6 micrograms per sample. The percentages of naive CD45RAhigh/CD27high T cells were determined by flow cytometry on a PBMC aliquot from every donor. Libraries were built with 5' RACE. The reads were generated on an Illumina HiSeq 2500. A second about 6 to 11 cycle PCR used a sample-barcoded 5' primer and a J-beta primer mix. A template-switch 5' adaptor carrying 12 random nucleotides introduced a unique molecular identifier onto each TCR beta cDNA molecule. Each sample yielded at least 2.5 million CDR3-containing paired-end reads. The Mint cDNA synthesis kit, primed by a TRBC-specific oligonucleotide, was used to synthesize first-strand cDNA from all RNA. After uracil-DNA glycosylase treatment, a first 18-cycle PCR used universal primers M1SS and BC2_uni_R on all cDNA. Regarding the original processing steps: Each sample was normalized by randomly selecting 1 million high-quality reads, each carrying a distinct molecular identifier. Reads sharing molecular identifiers were discarded rather than binned into consensus sequences. MiTCR, with a Q25 quality threshold and the strictest error-elimination algorithm, was used for CDR3 identification, clonotype clustering and error correction. A nonparametric unseen species model with Euler transformation was used to estimate a lower bound on total TCR beta diversity. Through fastp at Q25 and MiXCR, TCRdb rebuilt clones from the public reads, retaining in-frame beta chains. When rows share a CDR3 protein, they turn into one entry using the most common DNA and genes. In this record, the V and J calls reflect TCRdb's handling and not the investigators' own analysis. In this sample the table shows about 800,000 distinct CDR3 sequences, 25% of which occur a single time. The ten largest clones add up to under 4.5% of the sample.

These same data were also listed under a study on T cells of mothers and their children. As noted in the second study: Nine systemically healthy Caucasian individuals served as donors, namely three mothers together with their six children. cDNA synthesis consumed the entire amount of extracted RNA, loaded at approximately 1.6 ug RNA in each 15 ul reaction. In the second PCR, sample barcodes and 2-4 random nucleotides were introduced via the M1S primer. More than 9 million TCR beta CDR3 reads were obtained from each mother, and roughly 3.1 million reads were obtained from each child. Thymic selection similarly shapes TCR recombination output in related and unrelated pairs, with minor effect from inherited differences. Normalized repertoire overlap was always slightly but never significantly higher in related than unrelated mother-child pairs. No persistent microchimeric T cell clones were detected, at a sensitivity of approximately 100 clones per million clonotypes. The study used deep NGS to compare TCR beta repertoires of mothers and children, seeking features distinguishing related mother-child pairs from unrelated individuals. On average, the children were about 10 +/- 4 years old, while the mothers were around 40 +/- 4 years old. After adapters were ligated using NEBNext reagents, the libraries underwent 100+100 nt paired-end sequencing on an Illumina HiSeq 2000. To prevent cross-contamination, the mother and child libraries were prepared one month apart and sequenced in separate runs. For each donor, between 500,000 and 2,000,000 distinct TCR beta clonotypes were identified. Naive TCR beta clonotypes were estimated from low-frequency clonotypes matched to each donor's FACS-determined naive share, without sorting.

The sequenced sample was blood. The chain links TRBV20-1 with TRBJ2-5; no D gene call is confident. This TCR was sampled from a boy younger than 18 in good health. In nucleotide form, the sequence is TGCAGTGCCAGTCAGTTCTCGGGCATGGAGACCCAGTACTCC. It is translated as CSASQFSGMETQYS.